Each of the 32 T cell receptor beta chains below was sequenced from the same sample in a study of T cells in Graves' hyperthyroidism and ophthalmopathy. Researchers took RNA transcripts and amplified the TCR beta CDR3 regions from them. The HTBI set primed first-round TCR CDR3 RT-PCR. One entry per CDR3 protein, called by TCRdb with MiXCR from the multiplex PCR reads. The sample has a few hundred thousand distinct CDR3 sequences; around a sixth are singletons. Sequencing input: blood. Receptors originate from a woman in her forties or fifties with Graves' hyperthyroidism.

The chain couples TRBV28 to TRBJ2-2; no definite D call. V was pared by 3 bases and J by 8 bases, with 13 bases between. Per germline, CDR1 MDHEN and CDR2 SYDVKM. The CDR3 totals 14 residues. This CDR3 reads CASSLRLEWGELFF. The CDR3 DNA is TGTGCCAGCAGTTTGCGGCTAGAATGGGGGGAGCTGTTTTTT.

In this sample, this clonotype turned up many times. The chain couples TRBV30 to TRBJ2-7; D might be TRBD2 (5 bases). The CDR3 is made up of 13 amino acids. CDR1 and CDR2 from the germline V gene are GTSNPN and SVGIG (reference sequence). Trimming removed 2 bases from V and 2 bases from J, with 10 bases in between. For the CDR3, the DNA is TGTGCCTGGAGTACATTGGGAGCCTACGAGCAGTACTTC. Translated, it gives CAWSTLGAYEQYF. The variable domain in full, with the rest retrieved from reference TRBV30 and TRBJ2-7, is SQTIHQWPATLVQPVGSPLSLECTVEGTSNPNLYWYRQAAGRGLQLLFYSVGIGQISSEVPQNLSASRPQDRQFILSSKKLLLSDSGFYLCAWSTLGAYEQYFGPGTRLTVT.

This clonotype was seen many times. This chain joins TRBV20-1 and TRBJ2-3, with 8 nucleotides matching TRBD2. V was clipped by 1 base and J by 1 base; unmatched bases: 7. Germline assignment: CDR1 DFQATT and CDR2 SNEGSKA (reference sequence). The CDR3 length is 16 residues. For the CDR3, the DNA is TGCAGTGCTAGAGCTTACGCGACTAGCGGCACAGATACGCAGTATTTT. Amino acid sequence: CSARAYATSGTDTQYF.

This clonotype was recorded many times. The chain carries TRBV11-2 and TRBJ2-1, with 7 bases aligning to TRBD1. Losses at the gene ends were 3 bases for V and 4 bases for J; bases not matched to a gene: 6. Germline loops: CDR1 SGHAT, CDR2 FQNNGV. The CDR3 has 15 amino acids. The CDR3 region has the DNA TGTGCCAGCAGCTTCGGCAGGGGGTCATACAATGAGCAGTTCTTC. It codes for CASSFGRGSYNEQFF.

This clonotype was recorded a few times. The genes are TRBV6-1 and TRBJ1-2; D is ambiguous. Germline V gives CDR1 MNHNS, CDR2 SASEGT. Trimming left V 7 bases short and J 8 bases short, with 17 bases between. This CDR3 spans 13 amino acids. This CDR3 reads CASNEGSWEGYTF. The CDR3 DNA reads TGTGCCAGCAACGAGGGTAGTTGGGAGGGCTACACCTTC.

At least ten counts were recorded for this clonotype. The chain joins TRBV5-1 to TRBJ1-2; TRBD1 is a possible D gene (6 bases). Germline assignment: CDR1 SGHRS and CDR2 YFSETQ. The CDR3 is 15 amino acids. V was clipped by 4 bases and J by 5 bases, with 18 bases between them. The CDR3 loop reads CASSPGTDSAYGYTF. Here the CDR3 DNA reads TGCGCCAGCAGCCCGGGGACGGACAGTGCATATGGCTACACCTTC.

This clonotype was observed at least ten times. As DNA, the CDR3 is TGTGCCAGCAGTTACAGGGACACTGAAGCTTTCTTT. Amino acids: CASSYRDTEAFF. The genes are TRBV28 and TRBJ1-1, with a possible D match to TRBD1 (6 bases). Deletions cut 4 bases from V and 3 bases from J, with 6 bases between. The V gene's germline CDR1 is MDHEN and CDR2 SYDVKM. The CDR3 contains 12 residues. The whole variable domain, filled in from reference TRBV28 and TRBJ1-1, reads DVKVTQSSRYLVKRTGEKVFLECVQDMDHENMFWYRQDPGLGLRLIYFSYDVKMKEKGDIPEGYSVSREKKERFSLILESASTNQTSMYLCASSYRDTEAFFGQGTRLTVV.

This clonotype showed up just a few times. This rearrangement joins TRBV20-1 to TRBJ1-5, with D perhaps TRBD1 (6 bases). The length of the CDR3 is 13 residues. Germline loops: CDR1 DFQATT, CDR2 SNEGSKA (reference sequence). The ends were cut back, 5 bases at V and 3 bases at J, with 11 bases in the middle. CDR3 coding DNA: TGCAGTGCTTATCGGGACAACAATCAGCCCCAGCATTTT. Protein sequence: CSAYRDNNQPQHF.

This clonotype was seen repeatedly, ten times or more. The chain links TRBV18 to TRBJ1-2; perhaps TRBD1 as D (5 bases). Germline assignment: CDR1 KGHSH and CDR2 LQKENI. The CDR3 spans 11 residues. Trimming took 5 bases from V and 5 from J, leaving 6 bases between them. The CDR3 nucleotides read TGTGCCAGCTCAGCAGGGTATGGCTACACCTTC. This encodes CASSAGYGYTF. Complete variable domain (other parts from reference TRBV18 and TRBJ1-2): NAGVMQNPRHLVRRRGQEARLRCSPMKGHSHVYWYRQLPEEGLKFMVYLQKENIIDESGMPKERFSAEFPKEGPSILRIQQVVRGDSAAYFCASSAGYGYTFGSGTRLTVV.

The rearrangement uses TRBV7-2 and TRBJ2-7; no reliable D call. The CDR3 totals 13 residues. Germline values: CDR1 SGHTA, CDR2 FQGNSA. V lost 2 bases, J lost 4 bases, and 9 bases lay in between. The CDR3 is CASSLNYLYEQYF. CDR3 nucleotides: TGTGCCAGCAGCTTAAACTACCTTTACGAGCAGTACTTC.

The chain employs TRBV7-9 and TRBJ2-1; D unresolved. The CDR3 runs 14 residues. Germline CDR1 reads SEHNR; CDR2 reads FQNEAQ (reference sequence). Trimming removed 5 bases from V and 9 bases from J, with 17 bases in between. DNA for the CDR3: TGTGCCAGCAGCCCCGGGCCCATTTATCCTGAGCAGTTCTTC. This gives the protein CASSPGPIYPEQFF.

The chain uses TRBV12-3 or TRBV12-4 and TRBJ1-1; D remains ambiguous. V lost 2 bases and J 9 bases, leaving 13 bases between the germline ends. The CDR3 is 13 residues long. CDR3 sequence: CASSLRGGEKAFF. CDR3 in DNA: TGTGCCAGCAGTTTACGAGGCGGGGAAAAAGCTTTCTTT.

The V call is TRBV7-9, the J call TRBJ2-1, with D possibly TRBD2 on 5 matching bases. CDR1 is SEHNR and CDR2 is FQNEAQ in the germline V gene (reference sequence). The V end was cut by 3 bases, the J end by 10 bases, with 13 bases between. The CDR3 totals 13 residues. DNA of the CDR3: TGTGCCAGCAGCTTTTCGGCGGGCGGGGAGCAGTTCTTC. It encodes CASSFSAGGEQFF.

This chain links TRBV19 with TRBJ1-5; TRBD1 aligns across 9 bases. The CDR3 runs 16 residues. CDR1 is LNHDA and CDR2 is SQIVND in the germline V gene (reference sequence). J gave up 6 bases and V 4 bases, and 10 bases lay outside the gene matches. CDR3 in DNA: TGTGCCAGTAGTACAAAACCGGGACAGGGTGGTCAGCCCCAGCATTTT. Its protein is CASSTKPGQGGQPQHF.

This clonotype has ten or more counts. This chain uses TRBV28 with TRBJ2-7, with D perhaps matching TRBD1 or TRBD2 (6 bases each). Germline-derived CDR1 and CDR2 are MDHEN and SYDVKM. V lost 7 bases and J 3 bases, leaving 19 bases between the germline ends. The CDR3 has 15 amino acids. The CDR3 reads CASKWRGRGIYEQYF. The CDR3, as DNA: TGTGCCAGCAAGTGGCGGGGTAGGGGGATCTACGAGCAGTACTTC.

The chain links TRBV7-9 to TRBJ2-5; D perhaps matches TRBD1 (6 bases). The CDR3 is 17 residues long. V was pared by 4 bases and J by 1 base, with 19 bases between. The germline CDR1 and CDR2 sequences are SEHNR and FQNEAQ (reference sequence). CDR3 in amino acids: CASSSPSTGVFQETQYF. The CDR3 coding sequence is TGTGCCAGCAGCTCCCCCTCGACAGGCGTATTCCAAGAGACCCAGTACTTC.

This clonotype showed up just a few times. The CDR3 region has the DNA TGCAGCGCGGGGGATGTCTACAATGAGCAGTTCTTC. The encoded protein is CSAGDVYNEQFF. V and J are TRBV29-1 and TRBJ2-1, with D maybe TRBD2 (6 bases). V gave up 7 bases and J gave up 3 bases, with 10 bases separating them. The CDR3 sequence is 12 residues long. In germline, CDR1 is SQVTM, CDR2 ANQGSEA.

CDR3 DNA: TGTGCCAGCAGCCGTTCGGGGGGCGCGTTTGAAAAACTGTTTTTT. Its protein is CASSRSGGAFEKLFF. The chain recombines TRBV2 with TRBJ1-4, with D tentatively TRBD1 (6 bases). Germline CDR1 and CDR2: SNHLY and FYNNEI. V lost 6 bases, J lost 7 bases, and 18 bases lay in between. This CDR3 region has 15 residues.

This clonotype was counted many times. The chain recombines TRBV6-1 with TRBJ1-1; weak D call: TRBD1 (6 bases). V dropped 3 bases and J dropped 6 bases, with 8 bases sitting between them. The germline V gene encodes CDR1 MNHNS and CDR2 SASEGT. The CDR3 totals 12 residues. The CDR3 DNA reads as TGTGCCAGCAGTGACAGGGGCCCTGAAGCTTTCTTT. This translates into CASSDRGPEAFF.

The chain recombines TRBV12-3 or TRBV12-4 with TRBJ1-5; D gene uncertain. Trimming cost V 4 bases and J 5 bases, with 6 bases left between them. The CDR3 is made up of 12 amino acids. The CDR3 nucleotides read TGTGCCAGCAGTTCGTTCGATCAGCCCCAGCATTTT. Encoded protein: CASSSFDQPQHF.

This clonotype was found many times. An end of the junction differs from the germline gene, which may be a read error. The chain joins TRBV6-6 to TRBJ2-5; 7 bases match TRBD2. Germline V lookup: CDR1 MNHNY, CDR2 SVGAGI (reference sequence). The CDR3 spans 16 residues. The chain's CDR3 is CTSSYGAGTGWETQYF. The DNA of the CDR3 is TGTACCAGCAGTTACGGAGCGGGAACGGGCTGGGAGACCCAGTACTTC.

This clonotype was observed a handful of times. The CDR3 region has the DNA TGTGCCACCAGTGGACAGGGGGCGGATACGCAGTATTTT. This codes for CATSGQGADTQYF. This chain uses TRBV24-1 with TRBJ2-3, with 10 bases matching TRBD1. This CDR3 region has 13 residues. V was pared by 5 bases and J by 6 bases, with 1 base of the junction left unmatched. CDR1 and CDR2 from the germline V gene are KGHDR and SFDVKD.

A few counts support this clonotype. The chain employs TRBV3-1 and TRBJ2-3; 8 bases are shared with TRBD1. V lost 4 bases to trimming and J lost 6 bases; unmatched junction nucleotides: 3. CDR1 and CDR2 from the germline V gene are LGHDT and YNNKEL (reference sequence). CDR3 length: 13 residues. The CDR3 nucleotides are TGTGCCAGCAGCCCAGGACAGGGCGATACGCAGTATTTT. This encodes CASSPGQGDTQYF.

Concerning this clonotype itself: A much more abundant neighbour one base away suggests this may be a read error. CDR3 nucleotides: TGTGCCAGCAGTTACGTGGATCCCACTGAAGCTTTCTTT. This codes for CASSYVDPTEAFF. The chain links TRBV6-2 or TRBV6-3 to TRBJ1-1; no reliable D call. V was trimmed by 2 bases and J by 4 bases, leaving 8 bases between them. CDR3 length: 13 amino acids. Germline CDR1 is MNHEY and CDR2 is SVGEGT.

Only a few counts were recorded for this clonotype. This chain joins TRBV3-1 and TRBJ2-1; 7 bases map to TRBD2. This CDR3 has 15 residues. Germline V gene data show CDR1 as LGHDT and CDR2 as YNNKEL (reference sequence). The J segment lost 3 bases and the V segment lost 4 bases, leaving 6 bases of the junction unmatched. CDR3 region: CASSRGGSFYNEQFF. The CDR3, as DNA: TGTGCCAGCAGCCGGGGGGGTTCCTTCTACAATGAGCAGTTCTTC.

The V call is TRBV18, the J call TRBJ2-5; a possible D gene is TRBD2 (6 bases). Germline CDR1 and CDR2: KGHSH and LQKENI. Trimming took off 3 bases at V and 2 bases at J, with 10 bases between the two ends. The CDR3 is 14 residues long. CDR3 sequence reads: CASSPMGGQETQYF. The CDR3 DNA follows: TGTGCCAGCTCACCGATGGGGGGTCAAGAGACCCAGTACTTC.

This clonotype was observed many times. The rearrangement uses TRBV7-2 and TRBJ2-7; possible D gene TRBD1, 6 bases. Trimming took off 5 bases at V and 7 bases at J, with 15 bases between the two ends. CDR1 is SGHTA and CDR2 is FQGNSA in the germline V gene. The CDR3 runs 13 residues. CDR3 in DNA: TGTGCCAGCAGCGTACAGGGATCAAGGGAGCAGTACTTC. Translating it yields CASSVQGSREQYF.

This chain links TRBV19 with TRBJ2-5; D tentatively reads TRBD1 or TRBD2 (6 bases each). Trimming took off 3 bases at V and 4 bases at J, with 15 bases between the two ends. The V gene's germline CDR1 is LNHDA and CDR2 SQIVND (reference sequence). The CDR3 spans 15 residues. In DNA, the CDR3 is TGTGCCAGTAGTATTGGAGGAGGAGGGGGAGAGACCCAGTACTTC. It specifies CASSIGGGGGETQYF.

Concerning this clonotype itself: One base away lies a much larger clone, so this may be a sequencing read error. This chain joins TRBV5-1 and TRBJ2-1; D is undetermined. CDR3 size: 16 residues. Per germline, CDR1 SGHRS and CDR2 YFSETQ. V was cut by 4 bases and J by 0 bases, with 14 bases left in between. CDR3 coding DNA: TGCGCCAGCAGCCACGTAACGGGTGGCTCCTACAATGAGCAGTTCTTC. Translating it yields CASSHVTGGSYNEQFF. Variable domain in full (rest from reference TRBV5-1 and TRBJ2-1): KAGVTQTPRYLIKTRGQQVTLSCSPISGHRSVSWYQQTPGQGLQFLFEYFSETQRNKGNFPGRFSGRQFSNSRSEMNVSTLELGDSALYLCASSHVTGGSYNEQFFGPGTRLTVL.

The table lists this clonotype with a few counts. CDR3 bases: TGTGCCAGCAGCGGGGGGACTAGCGGGACCGAGACCCAGTACTTC. This gives the protein CASSGGTSGTETQYF. This chain uses TRBV9 with TRBJ2-5; 13 bases map to TRBD2. V shed 3 bases, J shed 5 bases, and the junction held 4 bases outside the gene matches. Germline V gives CDR1 SGDLS, CDR2 YYNGEE. The CDR3 length is 15 residues.

This clonotype was counted ten times or more. The rearrangement joins TRBV27 to TRBJ2-1; TRBD2 matches 12 bases. V dropped 8 bases and J dropped 5; count of bases not matched to a gene: 7. Germline CDR1 and CDR2: MNHEY and SMNVEV (reference sequence). This CDR3 region has 15 residues. The CDR3 region is CASGPLAGGHNEQFF. The CDR3 coding sequence is TGTGCCAGCGGACCCCTAGCGGGGGGGCACAATGAGCAGTTCTTC.

This clonotype appeared many times. The V gene is TRBV2, the J gene TRBJ1-4; D not resolved. The CDR3 totals 13 residues. Trimming pared 2 bases from V and 7 bases from J, leaving 8 bases between. The germline CDR1 and CDR2 sequences are SNHLY and FYNNEI. The DNA of the CDR3 is TGTGCCAGCAGTGAAAGCCAGCTTGAAAAACTGTTTTTT. It is translated as CASSESQLEKLFF.